This T cell receptor (beta chain) was sequenced in a study of cytomegalovirus exposure and HLA in healthy donors (dated by TCRdb to 2016 to 2017). For the wider study: The approximately 710 repertoires of the first cohort and the 110 or so validation repertoires were produced on the same platform, according to a later analysis. The study aimed to test whether cataloging public T cell receptors could reveal signatures of past pathogen exposure. Besides the first cohort of some 670 subjects, a separate validation cohort made up of roughly 120 different subjects was used. To predict cytomegalovirus infection status, the study brought together high-throughput TCR immunosequencing, statistical association of individual TCRs with disease status, and machine learning. Study-level results and caveats: The study listed 150 to 200 TCR beta chains as associated with cytomegalovirus. It was suggested by the authors that the approach could potentially be generalized to other disease states and immunological phenotypes. A few of the identified cytomegalovirus-associated TCR beta chains were confirmed in vitro to be specific for cytomegalovirus antigens. In both the original and validation cohorts, the classifier was reported to diagnose cytomegalovirus status with high specificity and sensitivity. Across donors, most TCR sequences were observed very rarely, whereas some public TCRs were present in many individuals. A later analysis found that TCRs clustered in the first cohort also tended to co-occur in the 110 or so validation repertoires, with 90% to 95% of cluster scores above 0. A later analysis lacked HLA typing for the validation cohort, so it scored co-occurrence in that cohort across all 110 or so repertoires.

The donors were included in the validation cohort of approximately 120 subjects, a group kept apart from the roughly 700-subject first cohort. Counted from cysteine to phenylalanine, this CDR3 has 15 amino acids. The sequence is cut down to CDR3 DNA, 45 bases in frame from base 1. The germline V gene specifies SGHTA as CDR1 and FQGTGA as CDR2. Trimmed from V: 4 bases; trimmed from J: 8 bases; junction bases lacking a gene match: 8. A remark on this clone: Its antigen is not yet known. No much larger clone is present one base from it, and per-base qualities are unavailable.

Library creation used the immunoSEQ multiplex PCR assay. As for the authors' bioinformatics: To diagnose cytomegalovirus status from the catalog of TCR beta chain sequences, a statistical classification framework was built. Here the immuneACCESS table is served through TCRdb, limited to in-frame sequences with V and J called. Missing clones are a known gap in these copies; in checked studies unresolved V genes cover under half, and the rest lacks a known reason. The V and J calls and the clone size are those of that table, but D and trimming were determined from the DNA. The sample table shows tens of thousands of clones, and roughly 93% are seen once. The ten largest clones add up to approximately 3.2% of the sample.

The specimen was PBMCs. This chain is built from TRBV7-3 and TRBJ2-1, and 10 junctional nucleotides match TRBD2. The receptor was isolated from a man younger than 35 in good health and CMV-seronegative. The encoded CDR3 is CASSWGTSEGDEQFF. The nucleotides read TGTGCCAGCAGCTGGGGGACTAGCGAGGGGGATGAGCAGTTCTTC.